The source of this T cell receptor beta chain is a study of tumor-infiltrating lymphocytes in primary liver carcinoma. TCR beta cDNA came from roughly 550 ng total RNA, primed with a constant-region primer. Modified slightly, ARM-PCR produced TCR beta libraries over three nested multiplex PCR rounds. Both of the initial two PCR rounds ran for about 11 cycles and employed TRBV1-TRBV30 forward primers alongside a C-beta reverse primer. Each CDR3 protein gets one entry after TCRdb re-called the multiplex PCR reads with MiXCR. Of about 310,000 distinct CDR3 sequences listed, 50% to 75% are singletons. The CDR3 runs to 17 residues. Trimming cost V 1 base and J 0 bases; bases outside gene matches: 6. Germline DNA was extracted alongside blood RNA, which was obtained from unsorted whole blood.

This chain links TRBV12-3 or TRBV12-4 with TRBJ2-1; 7 nucleotides align to TRBD1. What was sequenced was peripheral blood. The source is a woman in her thirties with primary liver carcinoma and hepatitis B virus infection. The CDR3 bases are TGTGCCAGCAGTTTAGTACCAGGGGGTAGCTCCTACAATGAGCAGTTCTTC. This sequence encodes CASSLVPGGSSYNEQFF.